These T cell receptor beta chains were read from a single sample in a study of beta chain features in type 1 diabetes. The method was immunoSEQ multiplex PCR; TCRdb's version includes in-frame clones alone and lacks a portion of them. The sample contains about 900,000 clones, 15% to 20% of which appear only once. Sequenced sample: naive CD4+ T cells from blood. Every receptor here comes from a woman under 30 in good health. CDR3s include the opening cysteine and the closing phenylalanine or tryptophan. Each record gives: J gene, clone size, V gene, D gene, CDR3 protein, CDR3 DNA. The D gene is left open where the match is weak. For some rows the clone size is stated as once, few or many, or as a class when expanded; others skip it.

TRBJ2-1 | - | TRBV6-6 | - | CASNRGSGGGSEQFF | TGTGCCAGCAATCGGGGGTCCGGCGGGGGCTCCGAGCAGTTCTTC
TRBJ2-7 | - | TRBV6-6 | - | CASRPQGRGYEQYF | TGTGCCAGCAGACCACAGGGTAGAGGCTACGAGCAGTACTTC
TRBJ2-1 | - | TRBV2 | - | CASSEPDRYDEQFF | TGTGCCAGCAGTGAACCCGACAGGTATGATGAGCAGTTCTTC
TRBJ1-4 | - | TRBV7-6 | - | CASSFWRGTLEKLFF | TGTGCCAGCAGCTTTTGGAGGGGGACTCTGGAAAAACTGTTTTTT
TRBJ2-2 | few | TRBV9 | - | CASSVEAQGRSTGELFF | TGTGCCAGCAGCGTAGAGGCCCAGGGCCGTAGCACCGGGGAGCTGTTTTTT
TRBJ2-3 | - | TRBV7-3 | - | CASSPGRNTDTQYF | TGTGCCAGCAGCCCTGGAAGGAACACAGATACGCAGTATTTT
TRBJ2-2 | - | TRBV7-2 | - | CASSLRTLPGELFF | TGTGCCAGCAGCTTACGTACCCTCCCCGGGGAGCTGTTTTTT
TRBJ2-7 | - | TRBV5-4 | TRBD2 | CASSPTSVHEQYF | TGTGCCAGCAGCCCGACTAGCGTGCACGAGCAGTACTTC
TRBJ2-3 | - | TRBV5-1 | TRBD1 | CASRPRGQGSTDTQYF | TGCGCCAGCAGACCTCGGGGACAGGGAAGCACAGATACGCAGTATTTT
TRBJ2-1 | - | TRBV4-3 | TRBD2 | CASSQDTPGGVNEQFF | TGCGCCAGCAGCCAAGATACTCCGGGAGGGGTTAATGAGCAGTTCTTC
TRBJ2-7 | - | TRBV20-1 | - | CSASDGEQYF | TGCAGTGCTAGTGACGGCGAGCAGTACTTC
TRBJ1-5 | - | TRBV6-6 | - | CASSSTGYGNQPQHF | TGTGCCAGCAGTTCCACAGGGTACGGCAATCAGCCCCAGCATTTT
TRBJ1-1 | few | TRBV7-9 | - | CASSQEMNTEAFF | TGTGCCAGCAGCCAGGAGATGAACACTGAAGCTTTCTTT
TRBJ1-1 | - | TRBV5-1 | - | CASRPEVTNTEAFF | TGCGCCAGCAGGCCGGAGGTAACGAACACTGAAGCTTTCTTT
TRBJ2-1 | few | TRBV13 | TRBD2 | CASRRTSGNDNEQFF | TGTGCCAGCAGACGGACTAGCGGGAACGACAATGAGCAGTTCTTC
TRBJ2-3 | - | TRBV10-3 | - | CAINSPGTSTDTQYF | TGTGCCATCAACTCTCCGGGGACAAGCACAGATACGCAGTATTTT
TRBJ2-1 | once | TRBV5-8 | - | CASSLEGATYNEQFF | TGTGCCAGCAGCTTGGAAGGGGCTACGTACAATGAGCAGTTCTTC
TRBJ2-7 | - | TRBV7-2 | TRBD2 | CASSSIAGVSYEQYF | TGTGCCAGCAGCTCTATAGCGGGAGTGTCCTACGAGCAGTACTTC
TRBJ2-7 | - | TRBV11-2 | TRBD2 | CASSPGGGGEQYF | TGTGCCAGCAGCCCCGGGGGGGGCGGCGAGCAGTACTTC
TRBJ2-1 | few | TRBV29-1 | TRBD2 | CSVDQLAGGVGEQFF | TGCAGCGTAGACCAACTAGCGGGAGGGGTTGGTGAGCAGTTCTTC
TRBJ2-1 | - | TRBV5-6 | - | CASSRGLGEQFF | TGTGCCAGCAGCCGGGGATTGGGTGAGCAGTTCTTC
TRBJ2-3 | few | TRBV7-3 | TRBD2 | CASSLTGNSGASTDTQYF | TGTGCCAGCAGCTTAACGGGAAATAGCGGGGCTAGCACAGATACGCAGTATTTT
TRBJ1-5 | few | TRBV6-6 | TRBD1 | CASSQQGNDQPQHF | TGTGCCAGCAGTCAACAGGGGAATGATCAGCCCCAGCATTTT
TRBJ1-6 | few | TRBV10-3 | - | CAISTGTPYNSPLHF | TGTGCCATCAGTACCGGGACACCCTATAATTCACCCCTCCACTTT
TRBJ1-2 | - | TRBV9 | TRBD1 | CASSVGGTGYGYTF | TGTGCCAGCAGCGTAGGAGGGACAGGGTATGGCTACACCTTC
TRBJ1-2 | - | TRBV7-2 | TRBD1 | CASSLGTGRYGYTF | TGTGCCAGCAGCTTAGGGACAGGGAGGTATGGCTACACCTTC
TRBJ2-3 | - | TRBV2 | TRBD2 | CASSWEGSDTQYF | TGTGCCAGCAGCTGGGAGGGGTCAGATACGCAGTATTTT